This T cell receptor (beta chain) was observed in a study of T cells expressing NK-cell markers (dated by TCRdb to about 2020). For the study in its entirety: In sorted CD3+CD56+NKG2C+, CD3+CD56+NKG2C- and CD3+CD56-NKG2C+ T-cell subsets from about eight donors, TCR beta-chain repertoires were profiled. Randomly selected healthy volunteers, three men and five women, were used as the eight sequenced donors. Among the eight sequenced donors, seven were HCMV-seropositive and one was HCMV-seronegative. Libraries were sequenced as 2 x 150 bp reads on Illumina HiSeq 2000/2500, MiSeq or NextSeq.

These reads were obtained on an Illumina HiSeq 2000. TCR beta cDNA libraries were prepared using 5'RACE template switching, which introduced a universal primer site and unique molecular identifiers. Priming for cDNA synthesis came from the TCR beta constant segment, and two successive PCR amplification steps followed. The authors' analysis ran thus. MIGEC handled demultiplexing of the reads and grouping by UMI, while MiTCR was used to assemble and quantify clonotypes. To remove erroneous sequences, TCR cDNA sequences were retained only when supported by two or more reads. The tcR package was used for downstream repertoire analysis, with clonotypes matched between fractions based on CDR3 nucleotide sequence plus V segment. VDJmatch was used to annotate antigen specificity against VDJdb, with one amino acid substitution in CDR3 permitted. TCRdb reprocessed the reads, reporting each CDR3 protein sequence once and no DNA. V and J calls and clone size were set by TCRdb, not the authors. The table of this sample itemizes about 380,000 distinct CDR3 sequences. The top ten hold under 6.5% of the sample.

Comments on this clonotype: Its antigen remains unidentified.

From the cysteine through the phenylalanine, the CDR3 covers 16 amino acids. Only the protein is available. Taken from the germline V gene, the CDR1 and CDR2 loops are MDHEN and SYDVKM. Results and caveats for the whole study, not just this receptor: It remained unclear whether the expanded NKG2C-expressing T cell clones were specific for HCMV antigens. In roughly 6 donors, the dominant CD3+CD56+NKG2C+ clonotypes were found to rank among the top 10 CD8+ clonotypes and to make up about 1.0-7.5% of CD8+ T cells. Those dominant clonotypes were again the most abundant among CD3+CD56-NKG2C+ cells in a few donors, at about 25-65%.

HCMV serostatus was determined by detecting HCMV-specific IgG in serum with a commercial ELISA kit. Ficoll density gradient centrifugation was used to isolate peripheral blood mononuclear cells from blood. Specimen: blood T cells: a sorted CD56 or NKG2C T cell subset, CD4+ or CD8+ T cells, or bulk PBMC T cells (not recorded which). The V and J segments used are TRBV28 and TRBJ2-2; lacking DNA, the TRBD1 call made by TCRdb goes unchecked. This TCR came from a man aged 18 to 69 in good health. The encoded CDR3 is CASSSPGQTNTGELFF. Full variable domain (CDR3 extended with the reference TRBV28 and TRBJ2-2 proteins): DVKVTQSSRYLVKRTGEKVFLECVQDMDHENMFWYRQDPGLGLRLIYFSYDVKMKEKGDIPEGYSVSREKKERFSLILESASTNQTSMYLCASSSPGQTNTGELFFGEGSRLTVL.